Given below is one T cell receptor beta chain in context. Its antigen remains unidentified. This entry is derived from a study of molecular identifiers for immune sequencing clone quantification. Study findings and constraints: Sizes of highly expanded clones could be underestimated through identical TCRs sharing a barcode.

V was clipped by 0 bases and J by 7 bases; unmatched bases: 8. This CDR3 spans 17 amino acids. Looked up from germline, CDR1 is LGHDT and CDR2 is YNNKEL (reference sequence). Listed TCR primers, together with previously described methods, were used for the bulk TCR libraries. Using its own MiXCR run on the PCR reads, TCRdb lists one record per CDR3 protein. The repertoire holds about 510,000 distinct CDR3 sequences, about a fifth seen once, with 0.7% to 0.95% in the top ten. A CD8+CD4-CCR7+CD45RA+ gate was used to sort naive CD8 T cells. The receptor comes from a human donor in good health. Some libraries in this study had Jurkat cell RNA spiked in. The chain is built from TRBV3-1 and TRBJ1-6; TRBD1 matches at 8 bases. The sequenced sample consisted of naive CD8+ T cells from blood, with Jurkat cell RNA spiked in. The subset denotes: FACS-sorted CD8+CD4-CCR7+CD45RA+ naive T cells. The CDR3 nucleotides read TGTGCCAGCAGCCAAGAGATTGGGCAGGGGGCAAATTCACCCCTCCACTTT. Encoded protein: CASSQEIGQGANSPLHF.